The subject of this entry is one T cell receptor (beta chain). Its binding antigen is unknown. No much larger clone is present one base from it, and per-base qualities are unavailable. At the junction V is shortened by 0 bases and J by 0 bases, with 10 bases in between. The CDR3, from cysteine to phenylalanine, totals 15 residues. Just CDR3 DNA is preserved here, 45 bases in frame from base 1. The germline V gene gives CDR1 as SGHRS and CDR2 as YFSETQ. TCRbeta CDR3 sequencing was performed on sorted unstimulated T cells and on proliferating T cells recovered from mixed lymphocyte reactions. Fresh whole blood from 9 to 10 HLA-typed healthy donors served as the source for isolating PBMCs. These data belong to a study of siplizumab effects on memory and regulatory T cells (dated by TCRdb to the late 2010s). About the study as a whole: The effect of the anti-CD2 antibody siplizumab on alloreactive T-cell subsets was examined in allogeneic mixed lymphocyte reactions constructed from human PBMCs. What the authors observed across the whole study: Because sequences below about 10^-5 frequency were poorly captured, only a minor fraction of alloreactive clones could be mapped to unstimulated subsets. Compared with memory T cells, unstimulated naive T cells appeared more diverse, and naive cells seemed to make a substantial contribution to the alloresponse. Roughly 80-97% of proliferating CD4+ or CD8+ clones could not be assigned a naive or memory phenotype. Whether proliferating Tregs from siplizumab cultures were suppressive was not functionally confirmed. Among mappable alloreactive CD4+ clones, the Treg-derived fraction averaged around 63% with siplizumab versus approximately 27% in control reactions. Siplizumab significantly reduced the cumulative frequency of alloreactive sequences traceable to unstimulated CD4+ memory T cells.

The method was the immunoSEQ multiplex PCR assay. Approximately 100,000 TCR templates per sample were assayed on the deep sequencing platform. Genomic DNA extracted from sorted T cells was the material used for TCRbeta CDR3 sequencing. In the authors' own workflow: Clonal analysis of TCRbeta CDR3 data was done in the R programming language. Alloreactive CD4+ and CD8+ clones were identified by comparing unstimulated samples to CFSE-low samples taken after the reaction. Regulatory or non-regulatory origin of alloreactive CD4+ clones was assigned by matching sequences to the sorted unstimulated Treg and non-Treg repertoires. TCRdb carries this immuneACCESS record with in-frame sequences only. Its versions omit some clonotypes, under half of them owing to an unresolved V gene in the studies checked, with the rest unexplained. V, J and clone size reflect that table, while D and trimming were determined from the DNA. The sample table contains about 50,000 clones; only one count was recorded for more than 85% of them. 17% of the sample comes from the top ten.

The material sequenced was CD8+ T cells sorted from blood. This clonotype was sampled from a human donor in good health. The chain is made from TRBV5-1 and TRBJ2-7; too little of a D gene remains to name it. The CDR3 in this case is CASSLGLPSSYEQYF. The nucleotides read TGCGCCAGCAGCTTGGGACTTCCTAGCTCCTACGAGCAGTACTTC. Where the CDR3 stops, the reference TRBV5-1 and TRBJ2-7 genes take over; the full variable domain is KAGVTQTPRYLIKTRGQQVTLSCSPISGHRSVSWYQQTPGQGLQFLFEYFSETQRNKGNFPGRFSGRQFSNSRSEMNVSTLELGDSALYLCASSLGLPSSYEQYFGPGTRLTVT.